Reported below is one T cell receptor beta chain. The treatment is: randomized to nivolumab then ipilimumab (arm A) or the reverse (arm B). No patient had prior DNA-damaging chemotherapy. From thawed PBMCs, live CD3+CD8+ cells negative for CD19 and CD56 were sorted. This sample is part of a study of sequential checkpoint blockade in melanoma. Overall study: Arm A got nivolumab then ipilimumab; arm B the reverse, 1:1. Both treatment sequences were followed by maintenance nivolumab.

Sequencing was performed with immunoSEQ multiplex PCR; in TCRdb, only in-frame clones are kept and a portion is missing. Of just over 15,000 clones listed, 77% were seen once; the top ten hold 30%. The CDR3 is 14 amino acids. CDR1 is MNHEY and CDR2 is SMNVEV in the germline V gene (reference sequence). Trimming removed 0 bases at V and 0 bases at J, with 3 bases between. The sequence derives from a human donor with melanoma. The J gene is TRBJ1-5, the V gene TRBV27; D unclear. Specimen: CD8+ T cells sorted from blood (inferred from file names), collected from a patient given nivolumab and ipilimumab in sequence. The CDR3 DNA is TGTGCCAGCAGTTTATCGTATAGCAATCAGCCCCAGCATTTT. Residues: CASSLSYSNQPQHF.